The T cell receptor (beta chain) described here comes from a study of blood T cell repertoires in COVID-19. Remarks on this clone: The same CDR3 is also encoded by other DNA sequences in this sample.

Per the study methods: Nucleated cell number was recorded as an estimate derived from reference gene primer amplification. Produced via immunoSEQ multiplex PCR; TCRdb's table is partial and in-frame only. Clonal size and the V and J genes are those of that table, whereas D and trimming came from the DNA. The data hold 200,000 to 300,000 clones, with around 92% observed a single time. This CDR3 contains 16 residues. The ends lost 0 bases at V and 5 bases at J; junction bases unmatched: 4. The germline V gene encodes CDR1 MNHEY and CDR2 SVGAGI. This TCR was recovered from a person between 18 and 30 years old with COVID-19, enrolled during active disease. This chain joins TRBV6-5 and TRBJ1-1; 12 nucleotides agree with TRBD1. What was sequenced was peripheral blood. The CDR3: CASSYSGQGAGTEAFF. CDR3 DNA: TGTGCCAGCAGTTACTCGGGACAGGGGGCGGGGACTGAAGCTTTCTTT.